Shown below are 15 T cell receptor beta chains from a single sample sequenced in a study of CD8 T cells in ankylosing spondylitis. TCRdb used MiXCR to reprocess the 5' RACE reads, holding one entry per CDR3 protein. The data show fewer than 250,000 distinct CDR3 sequences, with roughly a tenth seen just once and approximately 2.5% held by the top ten. Sequences were obtained from blood, either unsorted or a sorted T cell fraction (not recorded which). The receptors originated from a male donor with ankylosing spondylitis or in good health (not recorded which).

This clonotype was detected ten times or more. The chain recombines TRBV4-1 with TRBJ2-7; possibly TRBD1 or TRBD2 for D (5 bases each). Trimming stripped 6 bases from V and 1 base from J, with 10 bases between. The germline CDR1 and CDR2 sequences are MGHRA and YSYEKL. The CDR3 is 13 residues long. The CDR3 here is CASRGVGSYEQYF. The CDR3, as DNA: TGCGCCAGCAGGGGGGTAGGGTCCTACGAGCAGTACTTC.

The chain carries TRBV3-1 and TRBJ2-7; D unresolved. The ends were cut back, 0 bases at V and 0 bases at J, with 9 bases in the middle. There are 15 residues in the CDR3. Germline CDR1 reads LGHDT; CDR2 reads YNNKEL (reference sequence). This chain's CDR3 is CASSQEVAVSYEQYF. DNA for the CDR3: TGTGCCAGCAGCCAAGAAGTCGCGGTCTCCTACGAGCAGTACTTC.

The V gene is TRBV10-3, the J gene TRBJ1-6, with D uncertain. Germline CDR1 reads ENHRY; CDR2 reads SYGVKD. The CDR3 consists of 15 residues. The V end was cut by 5 bases, the J end by 0 bases, with 8 bases between. The CDR3 loop reads CAISPERSYNSPLHF. In DNA, the CDR3 is TGTGCCATCAGTCCGGAGCGCTCCTATAATTCACCCCTCCACTTT.

This clonotype was found a few times. The chain is built from TRBV18 and TRBJ2-5; TRBD2 aligns across 8 bases. The CDR3 is made up of 15 amino acids. J was trimmed by 0 bases and V by 3 bases; bases with no gene match: 3. Germline V lookup: CDR1 KGHSH, CDR2 LQKENI. The CDR3 loop reads CASSPSGAYQETQYF. CDR3 coding DNA: TGTGCCAGCTCACCTAGCGGGGCGTACCAAGAGACCCAGTACTTC.

This clonotype turned up a few times. This chain links TRBV20-1 with TRBJ2-3; 11 nucleotides align to TRBD2. This CDR3 region has 16 residues. Trimming cost V 5 bases and J 1 base; bases outside gene matches: 8. Germline lookup yields CDR1 DFQATT and CDR2 SNEGSKA (reference sequence). This CDR3 reads CSAEPQLAGGTDTQYF. Here the CDR3 DNA reads TGCAGTGCTGAGCCTCAACTAGCGGGGGGCACAGATACGCAGTATTTT.

This clonotype has at least ten counts. The V gene is TRBV29-1, the J gene TRBJ2-3, with D maybe TRBD2 (6 bases). The V end lost 1 base, the J end lost 0 bases, and 8 bases lay between the germline ends. Germline loops: CDR1 SQVTM, CDR2 ANQGSEA. CDR3 length: 14 amino acids. The CDR3 DNA sequence: TGCAGCGTTGAAGGGGAGGCCAGCACAGATACGCAGTATTTT. Its translation is CSVEGEASTDTQYF.

This clonotype was counted many times. This rearrangement joins TRBV20-1 to TRBJ1-2; perhaps TRBD1 as D (5 bases). Germline V lookup: CDR1 DFQATT, CDR2 SNEGSKA (reference sequence). There are 15 residues in the CDR3. Trimming removed 2 bases at V and 6 bases at J, with 19 bases between. CDR3 in DNA: TGCAGTGCTAGACGCTATCGTGTTCAGGGAGATGGCTACACCTTC. This encodes CSARRYRVQGDGYTF.

Many counts were recorded for this clonotype. V gene TRBV5-1 combines with J gene TRBJ1-1; a possible D gene is TRBD1 (5 bases). The germline gives CDR1 SGHRS, CDR2 YFSETQ. With 0 bases removed from V and 0 bases from J, the gap between germline ends came to 9 bases. The CDR3 length is 15 residues. CDR3 amino acids: CASSLVAGVNTEAFF. The CDR3 nucleotides are TGCGCCAGCAGCTTGGTTGCGGGGGTGAACACTGAAGCTTTCTTT.

This clonotype was seen only a few times. This chain uses TRBV7-6 with TRBJ1-1; D gene ambiguous. Germline V gene lookup returns CDR1 SGHVS and CDR2 FNYEAQ. CDR3 size: 14 residues. The V and J ends lost 5 bases and 1 base respectively, with 11 bases between them. The CDR3 nucleotides are TGTGCCAGCAGCCCAGCATACAGGAACACTGAAGCTTTCTTT. It is translated as CASSPAYRNTEAFF.

This clonotype has ten or more counts. The chain is built from TRBV20-1 and TRBJ2-4; 8 nucleotides match TRBD1. With V trimmed by 0 bases and J by 3 bases, 10 bases remained unmatched. The germline V gene has CDR1 DFQATT and CDR2 SNEGSKA (reference sequence). The CDR3 runs 17 residues. DNA of the CDR3: TGCAGTGCTAGAGACTTCCAGGGGGCGATTGGCAAAAACATTCAGTACTTC. Protein product: CSARDFQGAIGKNIQYF.

This clonotype appeared many times. The rearrangement joins TRBV27 to TRBJ2-2, with TRBD1 identical over 10 bases. The germline CDR1 and CDR2 sequences are MNHEY and SMNVEV (reference sequence). The V gene end was trimmed by 6 bases and the J gene end by 6 bases; junction bases not matched to a gene: 7. The CDR3 covers 15 residues. The CDR3 spells CASSLFGQGAGELFF. CDR3 coding DNA: TGTGCCAGCAGCCTATTTGGACAGGGGGCCGGGGAGCTGTTTTTT.

This clonotype turned up a few times. The V call is TRBV30, the J call TRBJ1-5; TRBD1 is a possible D gene (6 bases). The CDR3 has 13 amino acids. The germline V gene has CDR1 GTSNPN and CDR2 SVGIG (reference sequence). V was clipped by 1 base and J by 4 bases, with 8 bases between them. Here the CDR3 reads CAWSDTGNQPQHF. In DNA form, the CDR3 reads TGTGCCTGGAGTGACACAGGGAATCAGCCCCAGCATTTT.

There are many counts of this clonotype. The J gene is TRBJ2-1, the V gene TRBV30; D gene ambiguous. Trimming took off 4 bases at V and 4 bases at J, with 2 bases between the two ends. The CDR3 length is 10 residues. Germline V gives CDR1 GTSNPN, CDR2 SVGIG (reference sequence). The CDR3 bases are TGTGCCTGGAAATACAATGAGCAGTTCTTC. Translated, it gives CAWKYNEQFF.

This clonotype has just a few counts. V and J are TRBV5-1 and TRBJ2-1; D is undetermined. V was clipped by 0 bases and J by 0 bases, with 13 bases between them. The CDR3 extends over 17 amino acids. The germline V gene encodes CDR1 SGHRS and CDR2 YFSETQ. CDR3 amino acids: CASSLDGRQPSYNEQFF. The CDR3, as DNA: TGCGCCAGCAGCTTGGATGGGCGGCAACCCTCCTACAATGAGCAGTTCTTC.

As DNA, the CDR3 is TGTGCCAGCTCACCAGGTACAGGAGGGCAGCAGTACTTC. Residues: CASSPGTGGQQYF. The chain employs TRBV18 and TRBJ2-7; a possible D gene is TRBD2 (6 bases). From germline, CDR1 is KGHSH and CDR2 LQKENI. The CDR3 has 13 residues. The V gene lost 2 bases and the J gene lost 8 bases, with 13 bases spanning the gap.